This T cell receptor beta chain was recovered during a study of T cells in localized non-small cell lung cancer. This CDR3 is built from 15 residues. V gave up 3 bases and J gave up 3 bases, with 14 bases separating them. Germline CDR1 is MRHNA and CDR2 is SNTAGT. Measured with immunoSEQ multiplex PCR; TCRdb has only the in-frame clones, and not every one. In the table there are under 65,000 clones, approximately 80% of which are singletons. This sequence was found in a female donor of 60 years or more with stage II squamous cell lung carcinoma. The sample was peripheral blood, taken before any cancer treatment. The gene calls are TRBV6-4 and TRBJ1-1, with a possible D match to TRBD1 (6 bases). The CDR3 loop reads CASSDKGGGYTEAFF. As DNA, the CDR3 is TGTGCCAGCAGTGATAAAGGGGGGGGATACACTGAAGCTTTCTTT.